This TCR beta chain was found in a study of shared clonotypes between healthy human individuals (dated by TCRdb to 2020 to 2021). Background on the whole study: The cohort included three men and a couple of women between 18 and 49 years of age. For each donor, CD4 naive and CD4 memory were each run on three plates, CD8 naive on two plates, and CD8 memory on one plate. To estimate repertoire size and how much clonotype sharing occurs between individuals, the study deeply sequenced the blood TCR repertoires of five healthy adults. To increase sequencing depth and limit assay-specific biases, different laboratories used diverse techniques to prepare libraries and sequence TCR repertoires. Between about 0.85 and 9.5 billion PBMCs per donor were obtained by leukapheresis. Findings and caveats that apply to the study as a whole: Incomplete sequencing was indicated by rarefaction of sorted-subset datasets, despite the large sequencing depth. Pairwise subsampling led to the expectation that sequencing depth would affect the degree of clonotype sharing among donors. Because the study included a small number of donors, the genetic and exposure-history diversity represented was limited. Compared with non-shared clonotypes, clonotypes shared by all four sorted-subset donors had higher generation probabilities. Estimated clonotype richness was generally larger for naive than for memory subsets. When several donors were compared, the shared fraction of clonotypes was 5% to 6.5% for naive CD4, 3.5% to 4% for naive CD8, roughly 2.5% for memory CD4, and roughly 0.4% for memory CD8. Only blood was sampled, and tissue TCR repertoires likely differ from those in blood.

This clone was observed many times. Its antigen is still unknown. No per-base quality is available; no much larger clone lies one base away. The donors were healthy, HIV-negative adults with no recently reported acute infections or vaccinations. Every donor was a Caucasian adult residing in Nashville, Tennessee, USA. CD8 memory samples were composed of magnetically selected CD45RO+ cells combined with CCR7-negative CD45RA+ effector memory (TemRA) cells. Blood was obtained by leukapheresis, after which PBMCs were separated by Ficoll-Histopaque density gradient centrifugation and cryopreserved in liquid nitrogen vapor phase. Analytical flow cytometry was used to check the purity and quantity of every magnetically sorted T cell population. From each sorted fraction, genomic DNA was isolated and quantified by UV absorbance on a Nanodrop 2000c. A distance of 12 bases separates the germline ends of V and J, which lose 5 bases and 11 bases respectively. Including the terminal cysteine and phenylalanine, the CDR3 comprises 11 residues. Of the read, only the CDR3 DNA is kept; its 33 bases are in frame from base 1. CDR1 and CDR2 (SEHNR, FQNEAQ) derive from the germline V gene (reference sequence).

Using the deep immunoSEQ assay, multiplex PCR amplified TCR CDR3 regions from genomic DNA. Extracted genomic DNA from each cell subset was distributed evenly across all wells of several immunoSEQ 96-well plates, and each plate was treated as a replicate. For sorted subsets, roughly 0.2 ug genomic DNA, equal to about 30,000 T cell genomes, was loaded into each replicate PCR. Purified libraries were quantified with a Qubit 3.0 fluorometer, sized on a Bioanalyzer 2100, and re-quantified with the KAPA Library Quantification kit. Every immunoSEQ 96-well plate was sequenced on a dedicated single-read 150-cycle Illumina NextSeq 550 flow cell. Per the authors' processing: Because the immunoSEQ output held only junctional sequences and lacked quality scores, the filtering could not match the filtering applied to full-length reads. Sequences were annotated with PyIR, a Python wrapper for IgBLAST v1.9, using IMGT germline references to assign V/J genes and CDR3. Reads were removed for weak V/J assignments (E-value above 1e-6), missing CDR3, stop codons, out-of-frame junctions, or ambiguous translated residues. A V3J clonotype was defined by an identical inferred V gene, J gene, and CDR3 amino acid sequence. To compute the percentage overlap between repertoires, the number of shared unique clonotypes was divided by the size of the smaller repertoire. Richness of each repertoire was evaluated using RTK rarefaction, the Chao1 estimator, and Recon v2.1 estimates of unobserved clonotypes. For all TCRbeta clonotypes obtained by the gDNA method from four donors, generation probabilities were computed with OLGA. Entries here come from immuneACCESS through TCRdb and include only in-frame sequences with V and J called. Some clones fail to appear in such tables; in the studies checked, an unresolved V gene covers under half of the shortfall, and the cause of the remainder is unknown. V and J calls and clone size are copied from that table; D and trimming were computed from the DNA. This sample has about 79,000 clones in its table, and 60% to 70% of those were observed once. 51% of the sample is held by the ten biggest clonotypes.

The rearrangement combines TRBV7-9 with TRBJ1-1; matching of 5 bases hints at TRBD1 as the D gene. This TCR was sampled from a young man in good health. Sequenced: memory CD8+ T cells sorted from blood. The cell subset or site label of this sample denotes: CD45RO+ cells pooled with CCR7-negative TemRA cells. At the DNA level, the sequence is TGTGCCAGCAGCCGCGGGACCGAGGCTTTCTTT. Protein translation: CASSRGTEAFF.